This T cell receptor (beta chain) was recorded in a study of blood T cell repertoires in COVID-19. In the study overall: Samples representing acute and convalescent COVID-19 were sourced from the United States, Italy and Spain.

Original handling: Quantification of nucleated cells was approximated via reference gene primer amplification. Some clones are missing from TCRdb's copy, which holds only in-frame ones; the method was immunoSEQ multiplex PCR. The D gene and trimming were derived from the DNA, and the V and J assignments and clone size from that table. This table has some 110,000 clones, 75% to 90% appearing once. Trimming removed 0 bases at V and 3 bases at J, with 9 bases between. Per germline, CDR1 KGHSH and CDR2 LQKENI. The CDR3 spans 14 residues. The sample holds one count of this clone. What was sequenced was peripheral blood. The clonotype comes from a man between 45 and 60 years old with acute or convalescent COVID-19. This chain joins TRBV18 and TRBJ2-7, with a tentative D call TRBD2 (5 bases). CDR3 DNA sequence: TGTGCCAGCTCACCACCTAGCGTCCGCTACGAGCAGTACTTC. Amino acid sequence: CASSPPSVRYEQYF.